This passage covers 27 T cell receptor beta chains from one sample sequenced in a study of OX40 agonist ivuxolimab in advanced cancers. Some clones are missing from TCRdb's copy, which holds only in-frame ones; the method was immunoSEQ multiplex PCR. The table lists roughly 36,000 clones, roughly 80% of them singletons. The sequencing used CD4+ or CD8+ T cells sorted from blood, collected in a trial of the OX40 agonist ivuxolimab. The receptors come from an adult with an advanced solid tumor such as melanoma, head and neck, liver or kidney cancer.

V is TRBV11-2 and J is TRBJ2-5; 14 bases line up with TRBD2. Germline V gene data show CDR1 as SGHAT and CDR2 as FQNNGV. V dropped 5 bases and J dropped 7; count of bases not matched to a gene: 9. The CDR3 length is 16 residues. The CDR3 spells CASSPRLAGGLRTQYF. The CDR3 coding sequence is TGTGCCAGCAGCCCCCGACTAGCGGGAGGGTTAAGGACCCAGTACTTC.

The rearrangement uses TRBV6-6 and TRBJ1-1; 7 positions agree with TRBD1. The germline CDR1 and CDR2 sequences are MNHNY and SVGAGI (reference sequence). The ends lost 2 bases at V and 0 bases at J; junction bases unmatched: 3. The CDR3 runs to 15 residues. CDR3 DNA sequence: TGTGCCAGCAGTTACCGACAGGGCATGAACACTGAAGCTTTCTTT. Translation: CASSYRQGMNTEAFF.

The chain uses TRBV29-1 and TRBJ2-3; TRBD1 aligns across 10 bases. Trimming removed 8 bases from V and 3 bases from J; junction bases left unmatched: 8. This CDR3 is 14 amino acids long. Germline assignment: CDR1 SQVTM and CDR2 ANQGSEA. CDR3 bases: TGCAGCTCCCCGGGACAGGGGCGAACAGATACGCAGTATTTT. It codes for CSSPGQGRTDTQYF.

This chain uses TRBV18 with TRBJ2-7; D gene unclear. The V gene lost 0 bases and the J gene lost 0 bases, with 9 bases spanning the gap. Germline V gene data show CDR1 as KGHSH and CDR2 as LQKENI. The CDR3 length is 15 residues. The CDR3 region has the DNA TGTGCCAGCTCACCACCAAGCGCCAGCTCCTACGAGCAGTACTTC. This encodes CASSPPSASSYEQYF.

The chain combines TRBV4-1 with TRBJ1-3; D call uncertain. Trimming shortened V by 1 base and J by 0 bases, and 7 bases separated the two germline ends. The CDR3 covers 15 residues. Germline V gives CDR1 MGHRA, CDR2 YSYEKL. The CDR3 DNA reads TGCGCCAGCAGCCAAGTAGGGTTCTCTGGAAACACCATATATTTT. Its translation: CASSQVGFSGNTIYF.

The chain carries TRBV7-9 and TRBJ2-2; D is perhaps TRBD1 (5 bases). The CDR3 is 15 amino acids. Germline lookup yields CDR1 SEHNR and CDR2 FQNEAQ (reference sequence). Trimming removed 5 bases at V and 7 bases at J, with 17 bases between. CDR3 coding DNA: TGTGCCAGCAGCCGGACCACAGACAGAATCGGGGAGCTGTTTTTT. Its protein is CASSRTTDRIGELFF.

This rearrangement joins TRBV10-3 to TRBJ1-2; maybe TRBD1 (6 bases). Germline assignment: CDR1 ENHRY and CDR2 SYGVKD. This CDR3 comprises 17 residues. Between the trimmed V and J ends, which lost 0 bases and 6 bases, there was a span of 20 bases. CDR3 in DNA: TGTGCCATCAGTGAGTCGCGGGGGCGGGGCCTCGTCGATGGCTACACCTTC. Encoded protein: CAISESRGRGLVDGYTF.

This sequence joins TRBV28 and TRBJ2-7; 9 bases line up with TRBD1. The CDR3 length is 14 residues. V shed 4 bases and J 2 bases; nucleotides not matched to a gene: 3. In germline, CDR1 is MDHEN, CDR2 SYDVKM. CDR3 sequence: CASSYGQGPYEQYF. In DNA form, the CDR3 reads TGTGCCAGCAGTTACGGACAGGGGCCCTACGAGCAGTACTTC.

The V call is TRBV5-6, the J call TRBJ2-2; the D call may be TRBD1 or TRBD2 (6 bases each). The CDR3 loop spans 17 amino acids. Trimming stripped 1 base from V and 0 bases from J, with 13 bases between. CDR1 and CDR2 (germline): SGHDT, YYEEEE. For the CDR3, the DNA is TGTGCCAGCAGCTTGCTGGTCGGGGGCCCGAACACCGGGGAGCTGTTTTTT. Translation: CASSLLVGGPNTGELFF.

The V call is TRBV10-3, the J call TRBJ2-2; D could derive from TRBD1 or TRBD2 (5 bases each). CDR1 ENHRY and CDR2 SYGVKD come from the germline V gene. The length of the CDR3 is 15 residues. Between the trimmed V and J ends, which lost 4 bases and 4 bases, there was a span of 13 bases. The CDR3 loop is CAISGRDGATGELFF. CDR3 sequence (DNA): TGTGCCATCAGTGGACGGGATGGGGCCACCGGGGAGCTGTTTTTT.

This clone was found once. The chain couples TRBV28 to TRBJ1-3; D ambiguous. The CDR3 runs to 15 residues. The germline V gene has CDR1 MDHEN and CDR2 SYDVKM. V dropped 0 bases and J dropped 0 bases, with 6 bases sitting between them. Here the CDR3 DNA reads TGTGCCAGCAGTTTATGGGGCAACTCTGGAAACACCATATATTTT. Encoded protein: CASSLWGNSGNTIYF.

The gene calls are TRBV5-1 and TRBJ2-5; 9 nucleotides agree with TRBD1. The CDR3 is 13 residues long. The ends lost 5 bases at V and 4 bases at J; junction bases unmatched: 3. Looked up from germline, CDR1 is SGHRS and CDR2 is YFSETQ. CDR3 in DNA: TGCGCCAGCAGTTCGGACAGGGGAGAGACCCAGTACTTC. Protein product: CASSSDRGETQYF. Full variable domain (outside the CDR3, taken from reference TRBV5-1 and TRBJ2-5): KAGVTQTPRYLIKTRGQQVTLSCSPISGHRSVSWYQQTPGQGLQFLFEYFSETQRNKGNFPGRFSGRQFSNSRSEMNVSTLELGDSALYLCASSSDRGETQYFGPGTRLLVL.

This chain uses TRBV5-7 with TRBJ2-1; D remains unclear. TRBV5-7 is classed as an ORF, of uncertain function. Trimming left V 5 bases short and J 3 bases short, with 21 bases between. The CDR3 covers 17 residues. The CDR3 nucleotides read TGTGCCAGCAGTCTACTTCCTATGCCTAACCTCTACAATGAGCAGTTCTTC. It translates to CASSLLPMPNLYNEQFF.

In its sample, this clone was seen once. The chain is built from TRBV7-6 and TRBJ2-5, with 8 bases identical to TRBD1. The CDR3 contains 15 residues. From germline, CDR1 is SGHVS and CDR2 FNYEAQ. The junction had 5 bases not matched to a gene; V was cut back by 1 base and J by 4 bases. The chain's CDR3 is CASSLGTGTSETQYF. The DNA of the CDR3 is TGTGCCAGCAGCTTAGGGACAGGGACTTCAGAGACCCAGTACTTC.

The chain is built from TRBV9 and TRBJ1-2, with D possibly TRBD1 on 5 matching bases. CDR1 is SGDLS, CDR2 YYNGEE, per germline. The ends were cut back, 3 bases at V and 11 bases at J, with 14 bases in the middle. The CDR3 has 12 amino acids. DNA of the CDR3: TGTGCCAGCAGCGCGCCCCGCGGGACTTACACCTTC. Translating it yields CASSAPRGTYTF.

The chain couples TRBV4-2 to TRBJ1-1; 9 bases are shared with TRBD1. The length of the CDR3 is 14 residues. With V trimmed by 6 bases and J by 3 bases, 5 bases remained unmatched. CDR1 and CDR2 (germline): LGHNA, YNFKEQ. In DNA form, the CDR3 reads TGTGCCAGCAGGGCCGGGACAGGGTACACTGAAGCTTTCTTT. The encoded protein is CASRAGTGYTEAFF.

CDR3 bases: TGTGCCAGCATGGGGACCCGCCATCAGCCCCAGCATTTT. It encodes CASMGTRHQPQHF. The V and J genes are TRBV28 and TRBJ1-5; possible D gene TRBD1, 5 bases. Germline V gene data show CDR1 as MDHEN and CDR2 as SYDVKM. V gave up 7 bases and J gave up 5 bases, with 12 bases separating them. The CDR3 spans 13 residues.

This clone is labeled medium-sized. J is TRBJ2-7 and V is TRBV29-1, with 7 positions matching TRBD2. The CDR3 is 12 amino acids. V lost 6 bases and J lost 3; bases outside the gene matches: 5. The germline CDR1 and CDR2 sequences are SQVTM and ANQGSEA. The DNA for the CDR3 is TGCAGCGTCGCGCGGGAGAACTACGAGCAGTACTTC. Its translation is CSVARENYEQYF.

This chain uses TRBV7-3 with TRBJ1-6; D call uncertain. The germline V gene encodes CDR1 SGHTA and CDR2 FQGTGA. The CDR3 covers 13 residues. The V end lost 3 bases, the J end lost 2 bases, and 2 bases lay between the germline ends. CDR3 protein: CASSLAYNSPLHF. The DNA for the CDR3 is TGTGCCAGCAGCTTGGCCTATAATTCACCCCTCCACTTT.

The chain couples TRBV7-9 to TRBJ1-1; D is unresolved. The CDR3 is 15 amino acids. Germline CDR1 reads SEHNR; CDR2 reads FQNEAQ (reference sequence). V dropped 1 base and J dropped 4 bases, with 13 bases sitting between them. The chain's CDR3 is CASSLGRRGGTEAFF. For the CDR3, the DNA is TGTGCCAGCAGCTTAGGGCGGCGGGGTGGCACTGAAGCTTTCTTT.

This chain connects TRBV5-1 to TRBJ1-1; no firm D call. V lost 5 bases and J lost 0, with 5 bases in between. The length of the CDR3 is 12 residues. Per the germline V gene, CDR1 is SGHRS and CDR2 is YFSETQ. The CDR3 reads CASRGVNTEAFF. CDR3 in DNA: TGCGCCAGCAGGGGAGTGAACACTGAAGCTTTCTTT. Using reference TRBV5-1 and TRBJ1-1 for the parts outside the CDR3, the full variable domain is KAGVTQTPRYLIKTRGQQVTLSCSPISGHRSVSWYQQTPGQGLQFLFEYFSETQRNKGNFPGRFSGRQFSNSRSEMNVSTLELGDSALYLCASRGVNTEAFFGQGTRLTVV.

This sequence joins TRBV2 and TRBJ1-1; D unresolved. V lost 2 bases, J lost 3 bases, and 7 bases lay in between. CDR3 length: 13 amino acids. CDR1 and CDR2 (germline): SNHLY, FYNNEI. Here the CDR3 DNA reads TGTGCCAGCAGTGAACAGTCGGACACTGAAGCTTTCTTT. The encoded protein is CASSEQSDTEAFF.

The V gene is TRBV11-2, the J gene TRBJ2-5, with TRBD1 matching 7 bases. The V segment lost 0 bases and the J segment 5 bases; nucleotides outside the gene matches: 6. In germline, CDR1 is SGHAT, CDR2 FQNNGV. CDR3 length: 15 residues. The CDR3 DNA is TGTGCCAGCAGCTTAGACCTGACAGGGCGGGAGACCCAGTACTTC. Its protein is CASSLDLTGRETQYF. Complete variable domain (other parts from reference TRBV11-2 and TRBJ2-5): EAGVAQSPRYKIIEKRQSVAFWCNPISGHATLYWYQQILGQGPKLLIQFQNNGVVDDSQLPKDRFSAERLKGVDSTLKIQPAKLEDSAVYLCASSLDLTGRETQYFGPGTRLLVL.

In this sample, this clone is medium-sized. The genes are TRBV2 and TRBJ1-6; D gene ambiguous. The V end lost 6 bases, the J end lost 1 base, and 4 bases lay between the germline ends. CDR3 length: 13 residues. The germline CDR1 and CDR2 sequences are SNHLY and FYNNEI. CDR3 protein: CASRESYNSPLHF. The CDR3 DNA is TGTGCCAGCAGGGAATCCTATAATTCACCCCTCCACTTT. The full variable domain, rest sourced from reference TRBV2 and TRBJ1-6, is EPEVTQTPSHQVTQMGQEVILRCVPISNHLYFYWYRQILGQKVEFLVSFYNNEISEKSEIFDDQFSVERPDGSNFTLKIRSTKLEDSAMYFCASRESYNSPLHFGNGTRLTVT.

The chain joins TRBV18 to TRBJ2-4, with TRBD1 matching 8 bases. CDR3 length equals 21 residues. J gave up 2 bases and V 3 bases, and 21 bases lay outside the gene matches. Germline V gene data show CDR1 as KGHSH and CDR2 as LQKENI. CDR3 DNA: TGTGCCAGCTCACCCATATTACCCAACGCAGGACAGGGTCATCCCAAAAACATTCAGTACTTC. This encodes CASSPILPNAGQGHPKNIQYF. The entire variable domain, with the rest obtained from reference TRBV18 and TRBJ2-4, is as follows: NAGVMQNPRHLVRRRGQEARLRCSPMKGHSHVYWYRQLPEEGLKFMVYLQKENIIDESGMPKERFSAEFPKEGPSILRIQQVVRGDSAAYFCASSPILPNAGQGHPKNIQYFGAGTRLSVL.

There are a few counts of this clone. V usage is TRBV10-3 and J usage is TRBJ1-5, with no clear D. The CDR3 consists of 15 residues. Germline V lookup: CDR1 ENHRY, CDR2 SYGVKD. V shed 0 bases and J shed 7 bases, with 13 bases lying between them. CDR3 sequence: CAISESELQGQPQHF. The CDR3, as DNA: TGTGCCATCAGTGAGTCTGAACTCCAAGGGCAGCCCCAGCATTTT.

This chain joins TRBV29-1 and TRBJ2-1; 14 bases fit TRBD2. The germline gives CDR1 SQVTM, CDR2 ANQGSEA. V gave up 7 bases and J gave up 10 bases; unmatched junction bases: 6. CDR3 size: 13 residues. The CDR3: CSAIRTSGGEQFF. The CDR3 DNA reads TGCAGCGCAATCCGGACTAGCGGGGGGGAGCAGTTCTTC.